A selection of T cell receptor beta chains follows, all from one sample in a study of T-cell reconstitution after alpha-beta-depleted transplantation in children. Via MiXCR, TCRdb re-called the PCR reads, giving one row per CDR3 protein. The sample shows hundreds of thousands of distinct CDR3 sequences, around 25% of them seen only once. Sample: PBMCs, mostly from graft donor cells, taken 360 days after TCRalphabeta/CD19-depleted stem cell transplant. These receptors were collected from a female patient between 2 and 15 years old who had a stem cell transplant for congenital amegakaryocytic thrombocytopenia, so the T cells may come from the graft donor. CDR3s leave out the opening cysteine and the closing phenylalanine or tryptophan. D genes are given only for firm matches.

j_call	v_call	d_call	cdr3_aa
TRBJ1-4	TRBV29-1	NA	SVEAAGDNEKLF
TRBJ1-6	TRBV4-1	NA	ASSQLIMGGLINSPLH
TRBJ1-2	TRBV20-1	NA	SAGVGAGYGYT
TRBJ2-4	TRBV20-1	TRBD2	SARDRREIDRGIAKNIQY
TRBJ2-1	TRBV5-1	TRBD1	ASSLDRGFYNEQF
TRBJ2-2	TRBV6-2/TRBV6-3	NA	ASSYRPSTLITGELF
TRBJ2-1	TRBV28	NA	ASSPFGGSVHEQF
TRBJ2-2	TRBV20-1	NA	SARGKPKITGELF
TRBJ2-3	TRBV11-2	NA	ASSLYGSRIPLNSCTQY
TRBJ2-1	TRBV20-1	TRBD2	SERTSSDEQF
TRBJ2-7	TRBV2	NA	ATRDPKYEQY
TRBJ2-7	TRBV6-2/TRBV6-3	TRBD2	ASSYSTSEGFYEQY
TRBJ2-7	TRBV12-3/TRBV12-4	TRBD2	ASSRLADEQY
TRBJ2-2	TRBV4-2	NA	ASSGRMNTGELF
TRBJ2-1	TRBV28	TRBD2	ASDLADYNEQF
TRBJ1-4	TRBV20-1	NA	SASKMRGNEKLF
TRBJ2-5	TRBV5-4	NA	ASSQSTGFPQETQY
TRBJ2-2	TRBV4-2	NA	ASSPAWGDTGELF
TRBJ2-1	TRBV5-5	TRBD1	ASSLGTGTTQF
TRBJ1-6	TRBV12-3/TRBV12-4	NA	ASSLGVAPLH
TRBJ1-4	TRBV20-1	NA	SASVGASNEKLF
TRBJ2-7	TRBV5-1	TRBD1	ASSEVPTGGYEQY
TRBJ1-5	TRBV20-1	TRBD1	SARKGQWDNQPQH
TRBJ2-1	TRBV20-1	NA	SGGGPYNEQF
TRBJ2-3	TRBV7-2	NA	ASRTSVTSTDTQY
TRBJ2-3	TRBV15	TRBD2	ATSSRGGPDTQY
TRBJ1-2	TRBV2	TRBD1	ASNSPGGPNYGYT
TRBJ1-2	TRBV5-1	TRBD1	ASSIRTGFYGYT
TRBJ2-1	TRBV4-2	NA	ASSQGTAVHQF
TRBJ2-1	TRBV20-1	NA	SARDIQPYNEQF
TRBJ2-1	TRBV30	NA	AWSVQRHNEQF
TRBJ2-1	TRBV27	NA	ASSLSVSDEQF